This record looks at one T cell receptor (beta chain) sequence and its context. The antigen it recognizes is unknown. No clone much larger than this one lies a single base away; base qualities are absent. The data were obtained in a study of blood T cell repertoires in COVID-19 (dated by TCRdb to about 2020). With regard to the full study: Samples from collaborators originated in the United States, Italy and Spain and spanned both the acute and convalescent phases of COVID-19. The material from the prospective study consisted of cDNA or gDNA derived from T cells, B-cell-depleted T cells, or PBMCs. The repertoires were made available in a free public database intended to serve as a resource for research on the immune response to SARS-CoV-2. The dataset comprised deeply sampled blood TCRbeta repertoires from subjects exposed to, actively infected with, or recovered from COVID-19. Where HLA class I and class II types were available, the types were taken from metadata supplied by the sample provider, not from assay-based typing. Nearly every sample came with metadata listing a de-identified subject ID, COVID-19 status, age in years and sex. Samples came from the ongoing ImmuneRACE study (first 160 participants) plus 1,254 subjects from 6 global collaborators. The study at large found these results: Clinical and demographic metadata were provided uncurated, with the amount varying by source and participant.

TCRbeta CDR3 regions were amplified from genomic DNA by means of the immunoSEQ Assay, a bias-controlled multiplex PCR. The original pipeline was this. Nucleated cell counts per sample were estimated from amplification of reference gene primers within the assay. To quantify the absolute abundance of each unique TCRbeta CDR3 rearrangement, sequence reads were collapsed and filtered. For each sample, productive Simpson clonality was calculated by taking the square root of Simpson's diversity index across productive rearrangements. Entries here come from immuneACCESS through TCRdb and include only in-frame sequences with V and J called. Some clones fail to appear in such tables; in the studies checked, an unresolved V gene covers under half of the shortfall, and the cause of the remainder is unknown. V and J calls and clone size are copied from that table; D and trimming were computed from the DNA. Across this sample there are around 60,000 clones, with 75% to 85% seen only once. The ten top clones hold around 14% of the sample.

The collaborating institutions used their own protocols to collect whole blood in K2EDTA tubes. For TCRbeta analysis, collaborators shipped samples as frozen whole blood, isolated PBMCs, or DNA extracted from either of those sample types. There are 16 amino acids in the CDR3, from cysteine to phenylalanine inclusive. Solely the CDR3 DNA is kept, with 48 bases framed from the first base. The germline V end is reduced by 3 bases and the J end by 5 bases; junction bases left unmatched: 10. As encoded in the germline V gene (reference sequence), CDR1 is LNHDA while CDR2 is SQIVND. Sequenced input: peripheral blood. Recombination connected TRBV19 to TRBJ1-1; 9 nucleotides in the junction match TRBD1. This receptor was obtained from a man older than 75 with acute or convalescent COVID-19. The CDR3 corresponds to CASSMGNRGRWTEAFF. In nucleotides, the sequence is TGTGCCAGTAGTATGGGGAACAGGGGGCGATGGACTGAAGCTTTCTTT.